This entry describes one T cell receptor beta chain. This sample was taken from a study of blood T cell repertoires in COVID-19. Some clones are missing from TCRdb's copy, which holds only in-frame ones; the method was immunoSEQ multiplex PCR. This table holds 60,000 or so clones, about 80% found once. Trimming cost V 6 bases and J 4 bases, with 25 bases left between them. Germline CDR1 and CDR2: MNHEY and SMNVEV (reference sequence). The CDR3 covers 17 residues. The rearrangement links TRBV27 to TRBJ2-7; D is perhaps TRBD2 (6 bases). Material for sequencing was peripheral blood. This TCR was recovered from a man between 60 and 75 years old with acute or convalescent COVID-19. This CDR3 is CASRNPYVRDGTYEQYF. In nucleotides, the CDR3 is TGTGCCAGCAGAAACCCTTATGTGCGGGACGGGACTTACGAGCAGTACTTC.